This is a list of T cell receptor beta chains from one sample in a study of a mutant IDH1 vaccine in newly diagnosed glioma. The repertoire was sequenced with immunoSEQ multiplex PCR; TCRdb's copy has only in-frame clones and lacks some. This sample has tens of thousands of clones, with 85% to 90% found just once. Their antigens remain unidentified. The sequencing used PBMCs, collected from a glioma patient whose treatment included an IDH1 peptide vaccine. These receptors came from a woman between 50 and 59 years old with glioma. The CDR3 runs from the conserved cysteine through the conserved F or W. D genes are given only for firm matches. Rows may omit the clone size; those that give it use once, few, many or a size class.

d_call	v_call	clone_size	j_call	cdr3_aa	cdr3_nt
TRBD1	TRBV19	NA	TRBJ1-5	CASSKHRGGNQPQHF	TGTGCCAGTAGTAAACACAGGGGTGGCAATCAGCCCCAGCATTTT
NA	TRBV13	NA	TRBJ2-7	CASSHNRVAYEQYF	TGTGCCAGCAGCCACAACCGGGTCGCTTACGAGCAGTACTTC
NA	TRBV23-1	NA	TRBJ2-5	CASSLPFGLPGAQETQYF	TGCGCCAGCAGTCTACCGTTCGGCCTTCCAGGGGCCCAAGAGACCCAGTACTTC
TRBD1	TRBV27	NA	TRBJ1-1	CASSPQGANTEAFF	TGTGCCAGCAGCCCTCAGGGGGCGAACACTGAAGCTTTCTTT
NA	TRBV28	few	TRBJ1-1	CASSFAGTSTEAFF	TGTGCCAGCAGTTTTGCGGGAACGAGCACTGAAGCTTTCTTT
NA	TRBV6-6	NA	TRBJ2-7	CASSYSSRVGYEQYF	TGTGCCAGCAGTTACTCGAGCAGGGTGGGCTACGAGCAGTACTTC
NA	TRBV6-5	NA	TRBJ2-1	CASSKTRLYNEQFF	TGTGCCAGCAGTAAGACGCGCCTCTACAATGAGCAGTTCTTC
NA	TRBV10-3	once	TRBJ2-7	CAISESLDGPYEQYF	TGTGCCATCAGTGAGTCCTTGGACGGTCCCTACGAGCAGTACTTC
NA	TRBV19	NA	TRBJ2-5	CASMGYSRETQYF	TGTGCCAGTATGGGGTACTCTCGAGAGACCCAGTACTTC
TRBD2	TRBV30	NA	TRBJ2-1	CAWSIAGGTYNEQFF	TGTGCCTGGAGTATCGCGGGAGGCACCTACAATGAGCAGTTCTTC
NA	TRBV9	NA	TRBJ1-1	CASSVSGGNTEAFF	TGTGCCAGCAGCGTTTCGGGGGGGAACACTGAAGCTTTCTTT
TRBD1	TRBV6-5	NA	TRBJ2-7	CASSYSQGVYEQYF	TGTGCCAGCAGTTACTCCCAGGGGGTGTACGAGCAGTACTTC
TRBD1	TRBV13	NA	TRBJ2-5	CASSLTGGQETQYF	TGTGCCAGCAGCTTGACAGGGGGGCAAGAGACCCAGTACTTC
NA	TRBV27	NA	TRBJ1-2	CASSFNTGNYGYTF	TGTGCCAGCAGTTTTAACACAGGGAACTATGGCTACACCTTC
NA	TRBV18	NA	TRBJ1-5	CASSPLGQINQPQHF	TGTGCCAGCTCACCGCTCGGACAAATCAATCAGCCCCAGCATTTT
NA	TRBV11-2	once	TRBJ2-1	CASSLAFRGRTYNEQFF	TGTGCCAGCAGCTTAGCGTTCAGGGGCAGAACCTACAATGAGCAGTTCTTC
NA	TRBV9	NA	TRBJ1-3	CASSVGGLTRNTIYF	TGTGCCAGCAGCGTAGGAGGGCTCACGAGAAACACCATATATTTT
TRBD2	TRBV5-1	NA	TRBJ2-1	CASERSSGRNEQFF	TGCGCCAGCGAAAGGTCCAGCGGGAGGAATGAGCAGTTCTTC
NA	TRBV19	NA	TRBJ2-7	CASSIGSGSSYGQYF	TGTGCCAGTAGTATAGGGTCAGGGTCCTCCTACGGGCAGTACTTC
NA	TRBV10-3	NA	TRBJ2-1	CAISERQSSYNEQFF	TGTGCCATCAGTGAGCGACAGAGCTCCTACAATGAGCAGTTCTTC
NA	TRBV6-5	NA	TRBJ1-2	CASSTRPGGDGYTF	TGTGCCAGCAGTACCCGACCGGGCGGAGATGGCTACACCTTC
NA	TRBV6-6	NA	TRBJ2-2	CASRGDNTGELFF	TGTGCCAGCAGGGGAGATAACACCGGGGAGCTGTTTTTT
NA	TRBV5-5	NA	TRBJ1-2	CASSFRGSGYTF	TGTGCCAGCAGCTTCAGGGGCAGCGGCTACACCTTC
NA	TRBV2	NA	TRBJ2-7	CASRANYEQYF	TGTGCCAGCAGGGCCAATTACGAGCAGTACTTC
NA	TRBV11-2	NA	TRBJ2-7	CASSFRTDSSYEQYF	TGTGCCAGCAGCTTCCGGACGGATAGCTCCTACGAGCAGTACTTC
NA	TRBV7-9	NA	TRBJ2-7	CASSRGFQEQYF	TGTGCCAGCAGCCGGGGGTTCCAGGAGCAGTACTTC
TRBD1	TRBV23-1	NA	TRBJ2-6	CASSPGQVGSGANVLTF	TGCGCCAGCAGCCCGGGACAGGTGGGCTCTGGGGCCAACGTCCTGACTTTC
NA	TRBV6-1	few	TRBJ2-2	CASSEFGTRGGELFF	TGTGCCAGCAGTGAATTTGGGACCCGGGGCGGGGAGCTGTTTTTT
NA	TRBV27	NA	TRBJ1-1	CASSLNTQANTEAFF	TGTGCCAGCAGTTTAAATACCCAGGCAAACACTGAAGCTTTCTTT
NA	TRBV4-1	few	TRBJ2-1	CASSHYNEQFF	TGCGCCAGCAGCCATTACAATGAGCAGTTCTTC
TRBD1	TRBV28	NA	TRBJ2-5	CASSSSGTGSQETQYF	TGTGCCAGCAGTTCGTCCGGGACAGGGTCGCAAGAGACCCAGTACTTC
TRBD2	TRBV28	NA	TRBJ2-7	CASVPADGTSSYEQYF	TGTGCCAGTGTCCCAGCGGATGGGACTAGCTCCTACGAGCAGTACTTC
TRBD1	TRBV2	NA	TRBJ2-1	CASSEGTGGPHEQFF	TGTGCCAGCAGTGAAGGGACAGGGGGCCCACATGAGCAGTTCTTC
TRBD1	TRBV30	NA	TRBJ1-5	CAWETGGGNQPQHF	TGTGCCTGGGAGACAGGGGGTGGCAATCAGCCCCAGCATTTT
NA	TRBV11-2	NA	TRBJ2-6	CASAMGRGRTGANVLTF	TGTGCCAGCGCGATGGGCAGGGGAAGGACTGGGGCCAACGTCCTGACTTTC
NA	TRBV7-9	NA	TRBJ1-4	CASSLPGPREKLFF	TGTGCCAGCAGCTTACCGGGCCCCAGAGAAAAACTGTTTTTT
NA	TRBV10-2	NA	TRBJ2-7	CASRIPGETYEQCF	TGCGCCAGCAGAATCCCAGGGGAAACCTACGAGCAGTGCTTC
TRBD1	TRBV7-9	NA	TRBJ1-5	CASSLGGQGYQPQHF	TGTGCCAGCAGCTTAGGTGGACAGGGGTATCAGCCCCAGCATTTT
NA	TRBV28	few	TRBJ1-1	CARRRDGEAFF	TGTGCCAGGCGCCGGGACGGCGAAGCTTTCTTT
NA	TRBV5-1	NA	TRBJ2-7	CASSLVDSGTYEQYF	TGCGCCAGCAGCTTGGTTGACAGCGGAACGTACGAGCAGTACTTC
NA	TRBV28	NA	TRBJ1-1	CASSSPALGRTEAFF	TGTGCCAGCAGCTCCCCGGCCCTCGGACGGACTGAAGCTTTCTTT
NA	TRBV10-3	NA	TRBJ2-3	CAISESTDTQYF	TGTGCCATCAGTGAGTCGACCGATACGCAGTATTTT
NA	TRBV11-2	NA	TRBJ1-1	CASTYRLNTEAFF	TGTGCCAGCACTTACAGGCTGAACACTGAAGCTTTCTTT
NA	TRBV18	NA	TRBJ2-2	CASSRGPGPRGTGELFF	TGTGCCAGCTCACGGGGGCCCGGGCCCCGGGGCACCGGGGAGCTGTTTTTT
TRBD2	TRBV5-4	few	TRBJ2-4	CASSYTSWTSGKNIQYF	TGTGCCAGCAGCTATACCTCCTGGACTAGCGGGAAAAACATTCAGTACTTC
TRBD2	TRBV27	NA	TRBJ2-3	CASSTSPPPSDSGNKGDTQYF	TGTGCCAGCAGTACTAGTCCCCCCCCATCCGATAGCGGGAATAAGGGAGATACGCAGTATTTT
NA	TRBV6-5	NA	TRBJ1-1	CASRAFPWRVNEAFF	TGTGCCAGCAGGGCCTTCCCGTGGAGGGTTAATGAAGCTTTCTTT
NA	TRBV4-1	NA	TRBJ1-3	CASSQPREASGNTIYF	TGCGCCAGCAGCCAACCGAGGGAGGCTTCTGGAAACACCATATATTTT
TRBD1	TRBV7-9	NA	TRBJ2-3	CASSQTGGLRDTQYF	TGTGCCAGCAGTCAGACAGGGGGCCTGAGAGATACGCAGTATTTT
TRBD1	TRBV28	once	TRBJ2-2	CASSPVPGQGTTGELFF	TGTGCCAGCAGCCCAGTACCGGGACAGGGGACCACCGGGGAGCTGTTTTTT
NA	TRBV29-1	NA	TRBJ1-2	CSVDWAGRSLGYTF	TGCAGCGTTGATTGGGCTGGCAGGAGTTTAGGCTACACCTTC
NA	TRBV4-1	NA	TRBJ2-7	CASSPGFRGPEQYF	TGCGCCAGCAGCCCAGGCTTCAGGGGACCCGAGCAGTACTTC
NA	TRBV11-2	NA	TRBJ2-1	CASSLPPPGEQFF	TGTGCCAGCAGCTTACCCCCCCCGGGTGAGCAGTTCTTC
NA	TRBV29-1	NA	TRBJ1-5	CSVGTSGSGNQPQHF	TGCAGCGTCGGGACGTCAGGGAGTGGCAATCAGCCCCAGCATTTT